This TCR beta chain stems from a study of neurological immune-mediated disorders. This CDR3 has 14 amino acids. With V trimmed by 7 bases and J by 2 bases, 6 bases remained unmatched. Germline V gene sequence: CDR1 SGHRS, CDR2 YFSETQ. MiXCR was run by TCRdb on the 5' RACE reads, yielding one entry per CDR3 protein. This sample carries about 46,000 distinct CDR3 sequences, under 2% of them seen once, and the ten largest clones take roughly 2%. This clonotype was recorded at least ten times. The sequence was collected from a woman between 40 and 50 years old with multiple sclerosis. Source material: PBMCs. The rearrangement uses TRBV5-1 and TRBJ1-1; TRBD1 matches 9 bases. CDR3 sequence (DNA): TGCGCCAGCTCAAGGACAGGGGCCAACACTGAAGCTTTCTTT. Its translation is CASSRTGANTEAFF.